This is a list of T cell receptor beta chains from one sample in a study of PD-1 blockade in classical Hodgkin lymphoma. The assay was immunoSEQ multiplex PCR, and TCRdb's table has in-frame clones only and misses some. The sample consists of about 34,000 clones, just over 75% of them appearing once. Here the sequenced sample was peripheral blood mononuclear cells (PBMCs), taken before the second cycle of nivolumab. The origin of the receptors is a human donor with classical Hodgkin lymphoma. The CDR3 runs from the conserved cysteine through the conserved F or W. Each record gives: D gene, J gene, V gene, clone size, CDR3 DNA, CDR3 protein. A D gene is named only where the DNA matches it firmly. Not all rows give a size; the values are once, few, many and, for expanded clones, a class.

TRBD1 TRBJ2-6 TRBV27 once TGTGCCAGCAGTTTGTCCGGGACAGGGTTCTCTGGGGCCAACGTCCTGACTTTC CASSLSGTGFSGANVLTF
TRBD1 TRBJ2-7 TRBV7-2 NA TGTGCCAGCAGCCACGACAGGGCCTACGAGCAGTACTTC CASSHDRAYEQYF
NA TRBJ2-7 TRBV21-1 NA TGTGCCAGCAGCAAAGACCGGGACAGTACTTCGTACGAGCAGTACTTC CASSKDRDSTSYEQYF
TRBD1 TRBJ1-5 TRBV30 NA TGTGCCTGGAGCGTTGACAGGGAGGAGCCCCAGCATTTT CAWSVDREEPQHF
TRBD1 TRBJ2-7 TRBV5-6 NA TGTGCCAGCAGCTTCGGGGGACAGGGGTCTGCGCAGTACTTC CASSFGGQGSAQYF
NA TRBJ2-3 TRBV6-5 NA TGTGCCCACTCGAGGGGGAGGTCGGATACGCAGTATTTT CAHSRGRSDTQYF
NA TRBJ2-6 TRBV5-6 NA TGTGCCAGCAGCTTGGGACGCTCTGGGGCCAACGTCCTGACTTTC CASSLGRSGANVLTF
NA TRBJ1-1 TRBV10-2 NA TGCGCCAGCAGTGGCGGGGGCATGAACACTGAAGCTTTCTTT CASSGGGMNTEAFF
TRBD1 TRBJ2-2 TRBV19 few TGTGCCAGTCGAATTCCCGGGACAGGGGACACCGGGGAGCTGTTTTTT CASRIPGTGDTGELFF
TRBD2 TRBJ2-5 TRBV6-1 NA TGTGCCAGCCATCCTAGCGGGGATCCAGAGACCCAGTACTTC CASHPSGDPETQYF
NA TRBJ1-1 TRBV6-5 few TGTGCCAGCAGTTACTCGGGGGGTAACACTGAAGCTTTCTTT CASSYSGGNTEAFF
NA TRBJ2-4 TRBV6-5 NA TGTGCCAGCAGTTTGCGGCTAGCTGGGCACATTCAGTACTTC CASSLRLAGHIQYF
TRBD2 TRBJ2-1 TRBV4-1 NA TGCGCCAGCAGCCAAGATCCCGCCGGGACTAGAAAGGGGCTCAATGAGCAGTTCTTC CASSQDPAGTRKGLNEQFF
TRBD1 TRBJ1-1 TRBV7-3 NA TGTGCCAGCAGCCAAACAGGGGAAACTGAAGCTTTCTTT CASSQTGETEAFF
TRBD1 TRBJ2-2 TRBV9 NA TGTGCCAGCAGCGTAGGGACAGGGGGCGCAGGCGGGGAGCTGTTTTTT CASSVGTGGAGGELFF
NA TRBJ1-5 TRBV2 NA TGTGCCAGCCAGGAGGGAGTTCAGCCCCAGCATTTT CASQEGVQPQHF
NA TRBJ2-1 TRBV15 NA TGTGCCACCAGCCGCTACAATGAGCAGTTCTTC CATSRYNEQFF
TRBD2 TRBJ2-3 TRBV2 few TGTGCCAGCAGTGAAGCGCGGGGGGATACGCAGTATTTT CASSEARGDTQYF
TRBD1 TRBJ2-3 TRBV5-1 NA TGCGCCAGCAGACCCGGGACAGCCACAGATACGCAGTATTTT CASRPGTATDTQYF
TRBD2 TRBJ2-3 TRBV5-4 NA TGTGCCAGCAGCTTGGACCGCGGGGGTACAGATACGCAGTATTTT CASSLDRGGTDTQYF
TRBD2 TRBJ2-5 TRBV19 once TGTGCCAGTACCCCCTCTAGGGTGCGGGGGGCCCCCCAGTACTTC CASTPSRVRGAPQYF
TRBD2 TRBJ2-1 TRBV7-2 NA TGTGCCAGCAGCTCGGGACTAGCGGGGGTAAATGAGCAGTTCTTC CASSSGLAGVNEQFF
TRBD2 TRBJ2-5 TRBV5-1 few TGCGCCAGCAGCTGGGGACTAGCGGGGCAAGAGACCCAGTACTTC CASSWGLAGQETQYF
TRBD1 TRBJ2-2 TRBV4-1 NA TGCGCCAGCAGCCAATTTCTGGACAGGGGCGCTGTAAAGAACACCGGGGAGCTGTTTTTT CASSQFLDRGAVKNTGELFF
NA TRBJ2-5 TRBV5-1 NA TGCGCCAGCAGCTCGATGGCTCAAGAGACCCAGTACTTC CASSSMAQETQYF
NA TRBJ1-6 TRBV27 NA TGTGCCAGCAGTTTTAAAGTGCTGAAAGGAACAAATTCACCCCTCCACTTT CASSFKVLKGTNSPLHF
TRBD2 TRBJ2-3 TRBV19 NA TGTGCCAGTACTACAGGACTAGCTGGCACAGATACGCAGTATTTT CASTTGLAGTDTQYF
TRBD1 TRBJ1-4 TRBV5-1 NA TGCGCCAGCAGCTGGGGGGACAGGGGTGGTGAAAAACTGTTTTTT CASSWGDRGGEKLFF
NA TRBJ1-2 TRBV11-2 NA TGTGCCAGCAGCTTGGGCCTTTCTGGGGGCTACACCTTC CASSLGLSGGYTF